This passage covers 8 T cell receptor beta chains from one sample sequenced in a study of B cell selection in AIRE deficiency. Conventional CD4 T cells were sorted as CD4+CD127+ cells. The data were produced by immunoSEQ multiplex PCR, yet TCRdb's version contains in-frame clones alone and is incomplete. Of around 19,000 clones in the sample, 97% were seen once. Sequenced input: conventional CD4+ T cells sorted from PBMCs. Every receptor here comes from a human donor with AIRE deficiency.

V gene TRBV6-5 combines with J gene TRBJ2-2; D is perhaps TRBD1 (5 bases). Trimming left V 0 bases short and J 7 bases short, with 9 bases between. Per germline, CDR1 MNHEY and CDR2 SVGAGI. This CDR3 comprises 14 residues. CDR3 bases: TGTGCCAGCAGTTACTCAGACACAGGCGGGGAGCTGTTTTTT. It yields the protein CASSYSDTGGELFF.

The count of this clone is one. The V and J genes are TRBV5-1 and TRBJ2-5; D not certain. The CDR3 has 13 amino acids. Trimming shortened V by 4 bases and J by 1 base, and 8 bases separated the two germline ends. Looked up from germline, CDR1 is SGHRS and CDR2 is YFSETQ. CDR3 in DNA: TGCGCCAGCAGCACTACAGTCCAAGAGACCCAGTACTTC. This sequence encodes CASSTTVQETQYF.

The V call is TRBV5-5, the J call TRBJ2-7; 8 nucleotides match TRBD1. Germline assignment: CDR1 SGHKS and CDR2 YYEKEE (reference sequence). V lost 6 bases and J lost 7; bases outside the gene matches: 18. This CDR3 has 16 amino acids. The CDR3 sequence: CASTPSPGQVSTEQYF. CDR3 coding DNA: TGTGCCAGCACCCCCTCCCCGGGACAGGTATCTACGGAGCAGTACTTC.

V usage is TRBV25-1 and J usage is TRBJ2-3; D is ambiguous. The V end was cut by 3 bases, the J end by 0 bases, with 10 bases between. The CDR3 is 15 amino acids. Germline CDR1 reads MGHDK; CDR2 reads SYGVNS. The CDR3 coding sequence is TGTGCCAGCAGTGAGCCCCGCCCTAGCACAGATACGCAGTATTTT. Translated, it gives CASSEPRPSTDTQYF.

The genes are TRBV4-3 and TRBJ1-6; 8 positions agree with TRBD1. CDR3 length: 17 amino acids. Germline V gene sequence: CDR1 LGHNA, CDR2 YSLEER. Trimming took 4 bases from V and 0 from J; bases not matched to a gene: 5. The CDR3 here is CASSRTGGGSYNSPLHF. Written as DNA, the CDR3 is TGCGCCAGCAGCCGTACAGGGGGTGGCTCCTATAATTCACCCCTCCACTTT.

A remark on this clone: The junction and the germline gene differ at one end; a read error may be behind it. The DNA for the CDR3 is TGTGCCAGCAGCTCGCGGGCGGGGGAGATCCAGTACTTC. Translating gives CASSSRAGEIQYF. V usage is TRBV7-2 and J usage is TRBJ2-5, with TRBD2 matching over 7 bases. There are 13 residues in the CDR3. CDR1 is SGHTA, CDR2 FQGNSA, per germline.

V and J are TRBV4-2 and TRBJ1-3, with D possibly being TRBD1 (5 bases). This CDR3 comprises 16 residues. Trimming took off 1 base at V and 1 base at J, with 11 bases between the two ends. CDR1 is LGHNA, CDR2 YNFKEQ, per germline. The DNA of the CDR3 is TGTGCCAGCAGCCAAGTTTCGGGGGGGTCTGGAAACACCATATATTTT. This translates into CASSQVSGGSGNTIYF.

The rearrangement uses TRBV18 and TRBJ1-4; D unresolved. This CDR3 region has 13 residues. Germline V CDR1 and CDR2: KGHSH, LQKENI. The V end lost 10 bases, the J end lost 7 bases, and 16 bases lay between the germline ends. CDR3 region: CAIQKGAFEKLFF. The CDR3 nucleotides read TGTGCCATCCAAAAAGGCGCCTTTGAAAAACTGTTTTTT.